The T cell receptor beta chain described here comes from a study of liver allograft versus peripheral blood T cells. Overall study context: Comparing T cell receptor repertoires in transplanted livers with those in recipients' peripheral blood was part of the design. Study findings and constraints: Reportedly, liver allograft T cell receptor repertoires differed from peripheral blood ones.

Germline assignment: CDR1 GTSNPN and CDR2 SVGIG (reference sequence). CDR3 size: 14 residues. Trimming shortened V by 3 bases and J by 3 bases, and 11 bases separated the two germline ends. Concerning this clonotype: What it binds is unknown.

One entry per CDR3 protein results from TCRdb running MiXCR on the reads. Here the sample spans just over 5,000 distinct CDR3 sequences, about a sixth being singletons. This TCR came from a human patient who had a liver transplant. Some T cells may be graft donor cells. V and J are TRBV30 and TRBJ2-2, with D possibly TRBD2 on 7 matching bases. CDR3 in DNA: TGTGCCTGGAGGGGGGGGGCCCACACCGGGGAGCTGTTTTTT. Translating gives CAWRGGAHTGELFF.